This TCR beta chain was sequenced in a study of blood T cell repertoires in COVID-19. Study background: The United States, Italy and Spain supplied acute and convalescent COVID-19 samples. In each case, the material was cDNA or gDNA derived from T cells, B-cell-depleted T cells, or PBMCs.

In this sample, this clone turned up a few times. Seattle's cohort entered during active infection and was followed longitudinally. Authors' analysis steps: Amplified reference gene primers provided the basis for estimating nucleated cell counts. Sequencing used immunoSEQ multiplex PCR; TCRdb keeps in-frame clones, though not all of them. V and J calls and clone size are given by that table; D and trimming were obtained from the DNA. The data contain a few hundred thousand clones, about 90% of them singletons. The V end was cut by 7 bases, the J end by 0 bases, with 11 bases between. This CDR3 has 14 residues. In germline, CDR1 is SNHLY, CDR2 FYNNEI.

This chain connects TRBV2 to TRBJ2-3; D may be TRBD2 (6 bases). Sequences were obtained from peripheral blood. The TCR sequence derives from a woman aged 25 to 39 with COVID-19, enrolled during active disease. CDR3 residues: CASTPGTSTDTQYF. DNA for the CDR3: TGTGCCAGCACCCCAGGGACTAGCACAGATACGCAGTATTTT.